This TCR beta chain was retrieved from a study of CXCR3-negative and CXCR3-positive naive CD8 T cells. CD8+ T cell subsets were each sorted in triplicate, more than 250,000 cells apiece. The CDR3 length is 16 residues. Germline CDR1 SGDLS, CDR2 YYNGEE. Via 5' RACE with UMI labels, TRB cDNA libraries were prepared. TCRdb reprocessed the 5' RACE reads; each CDR3 protein has one entry and no DNA is given. Seen in this sample are just under 45,000 distinct CDR3 sequences; the ten most common clones hold 14% to 15%. The material sequenced was memory CD8+ T cells from blood. The receptor's source is a human donor in good health. Some clones in this sample may be carry-over from other donors' samples. The chain is built from TRBV9 and TRBJ1-2; TCRdb returns TRBD1, unconfirmable since there is no DNA. The CDR3 loop reads CASSEGTGTGGYGYTF.